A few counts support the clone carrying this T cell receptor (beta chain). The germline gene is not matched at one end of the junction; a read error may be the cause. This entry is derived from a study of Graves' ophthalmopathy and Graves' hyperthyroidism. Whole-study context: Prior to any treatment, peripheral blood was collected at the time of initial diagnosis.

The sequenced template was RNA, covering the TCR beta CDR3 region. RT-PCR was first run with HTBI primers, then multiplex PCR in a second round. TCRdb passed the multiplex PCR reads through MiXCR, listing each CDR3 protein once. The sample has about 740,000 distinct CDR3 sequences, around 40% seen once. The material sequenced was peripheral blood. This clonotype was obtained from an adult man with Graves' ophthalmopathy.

The DNA for the CDR3 is TGTGCCAGCAGTTTGGGCAGGGTTGGTCAGCCCCAGCATTTT. Protein sequence: CASSLGRVGQPQHF. The chain joins TRBV24-1 to TRBJ1-5, with a possible D match to TRBD1 (5 bases). Germline values: CDR1 KGHDR, CDR2 SFDVKD. The CDR3 length is 14 residues.